This TCR beta chain came from a study of T-cell memory formation after mild COVID-19 (TCRdb year 2021). Study-wide context: Most TCR sequence clusters were specific to one of the two donors. T-cell clones expanding and contracting after mild COVID-19 in two donors were tracked by longitudinal TCRalpha and TCRbeta repertoire sequencing. Two young, previously healthy adult volunteers, one female and one male, were included in the cohort.

Sequencing relied on an Illumina NovaSeq 6000. Using 5'RACE with constant-segment primers, TCRalpha and TCRbeta cDNA libraries were constructed, with sample barcodes and unique molecular identifiers added in the process. Trizol reagent was used to extract RNA from every sample. Library amplification was performed in two PCR steps, and a second sample barcode and Illumina TruSeq adapters were introduced in the second step. The libraries were sequenced on an Illumina NovaSeq using 2 x 150 bp paired-end reads. The authors' pipeline ran thus. Reads were demultiplexed and collapsed into UMI-guided consensus sequences with migec v1.2.7. Using mixcr v2.1.11, UMI consensuses were aligned to TRA and TRB V and J templates and then assembled into clonotypes. Expanded or contracted clonotypes were those called significant by both edgeR and NoisET, with noise models trained on biological replicates. edgeR calls used a false discovery rate-adjusted p below 0.01 and a log2 fold-change threshold of 1. As an exploratory analysis of dynamics, max-normalized trajectories of the 1000 most abundant clonotypes were examined with PCA combined with hierarchical clustering. The CD4 or CD8 phenotype of responding clones was assigned using the separately sequenced CD4+ and CD8+ repertoires. TCRdb handled the public reads itself, with Q25 trimming in fastp and clone calling in MiXCR, and kept productive beta chains. A single entry per CDR3 protein holds the most common genes and DNA from its merged rows. These V and J calls rely on TCRdb rather than the paper's analysis. The sample table shows fewer than 150,000 distinct CDR3 sequences, and 11% to 15% are seen once. The ten biggest clones cover 25% to 30% of the sample.

Ficoll-Paque density gradient centrifugation was the method used to isolate PBMCs. This clonotype was counted a few times. There is no known antigen for this receptor. Base qualities are not provided; no much larger clone lies one nucleotide away. What the research found in general, with its limitations: Balanced CD4/CD8 phenotypes were observed for clones contracting from day 15 to 85, whereas a bias towards CD4+ was observed for a second wave of clones expanding from day 15 to 37. The detection of some responding clones in pre-infection memory suggests that pre-existing cross-reactive memory T cells joined the SARS-CoV-2 response. Contracting CD4+ clones were located mainly in the CM and EM memory subsets, whereas CD8+ clones were found to be enriched in EMRA. The second-wave clones that peaked on day 37 were not confirmed to be SARS-CoV-2 specific. Only a couple of mild cases were covered by the study, and larger cohorts that include severe cases with pre-infection samples were considered necessary.

Reading from cysteine to phenylalanine, the CDR3 counts 13 amino acids. The kept DNA is CDR3 alone, 39 bases in frame from the first base. V loses 3 bases, J loses 0 bases, and the germline ends lie 5 bases apart. This sequence originates from an adult woman who had mild COVID-19 (a few samples of this study predate the infection). The sample titles of this study are shuffled in the database, so cell type and time point are left out; the donor was told from shared clones. The sequenced sample consisted of PBMCs or a T cell subset sorted from them (not recorded which). The chain is encoded by TRBV12-3 or TRBV12-4 joined to TRBJ1-2; a confident D gene designation cannot be given. The DNA sequence follows: TGTGCCAGCAGTTTCGGCTCTAACTATGGCTACACCTTC. This translates into CASSFGSNYGYTF.